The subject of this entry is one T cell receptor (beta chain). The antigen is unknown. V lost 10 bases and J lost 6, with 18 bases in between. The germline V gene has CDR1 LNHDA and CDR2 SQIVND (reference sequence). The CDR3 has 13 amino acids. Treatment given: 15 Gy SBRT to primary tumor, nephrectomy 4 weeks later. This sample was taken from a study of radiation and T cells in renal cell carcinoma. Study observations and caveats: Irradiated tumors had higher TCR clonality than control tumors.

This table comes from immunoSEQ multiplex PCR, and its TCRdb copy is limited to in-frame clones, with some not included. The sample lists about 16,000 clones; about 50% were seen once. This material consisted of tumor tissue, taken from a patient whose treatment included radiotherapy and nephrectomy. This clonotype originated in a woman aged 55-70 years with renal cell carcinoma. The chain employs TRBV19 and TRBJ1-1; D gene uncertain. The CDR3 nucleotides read TGTGCCACTCGCTCGGAGGCGTTCGCTGAAGCTTTCTTT. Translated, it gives CATRSEAFAEAFF. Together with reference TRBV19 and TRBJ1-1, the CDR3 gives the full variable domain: DGGITQSPKYLFRKEGQNVTLSCEQNLNHDAMYWYRQDPGQGLRLIYYSQIVNDFQKGDIAEGYSVSREKKESFPLTVTSAQKNPTAFYLCATRSEAFAEAFFGQGTRLTVV.